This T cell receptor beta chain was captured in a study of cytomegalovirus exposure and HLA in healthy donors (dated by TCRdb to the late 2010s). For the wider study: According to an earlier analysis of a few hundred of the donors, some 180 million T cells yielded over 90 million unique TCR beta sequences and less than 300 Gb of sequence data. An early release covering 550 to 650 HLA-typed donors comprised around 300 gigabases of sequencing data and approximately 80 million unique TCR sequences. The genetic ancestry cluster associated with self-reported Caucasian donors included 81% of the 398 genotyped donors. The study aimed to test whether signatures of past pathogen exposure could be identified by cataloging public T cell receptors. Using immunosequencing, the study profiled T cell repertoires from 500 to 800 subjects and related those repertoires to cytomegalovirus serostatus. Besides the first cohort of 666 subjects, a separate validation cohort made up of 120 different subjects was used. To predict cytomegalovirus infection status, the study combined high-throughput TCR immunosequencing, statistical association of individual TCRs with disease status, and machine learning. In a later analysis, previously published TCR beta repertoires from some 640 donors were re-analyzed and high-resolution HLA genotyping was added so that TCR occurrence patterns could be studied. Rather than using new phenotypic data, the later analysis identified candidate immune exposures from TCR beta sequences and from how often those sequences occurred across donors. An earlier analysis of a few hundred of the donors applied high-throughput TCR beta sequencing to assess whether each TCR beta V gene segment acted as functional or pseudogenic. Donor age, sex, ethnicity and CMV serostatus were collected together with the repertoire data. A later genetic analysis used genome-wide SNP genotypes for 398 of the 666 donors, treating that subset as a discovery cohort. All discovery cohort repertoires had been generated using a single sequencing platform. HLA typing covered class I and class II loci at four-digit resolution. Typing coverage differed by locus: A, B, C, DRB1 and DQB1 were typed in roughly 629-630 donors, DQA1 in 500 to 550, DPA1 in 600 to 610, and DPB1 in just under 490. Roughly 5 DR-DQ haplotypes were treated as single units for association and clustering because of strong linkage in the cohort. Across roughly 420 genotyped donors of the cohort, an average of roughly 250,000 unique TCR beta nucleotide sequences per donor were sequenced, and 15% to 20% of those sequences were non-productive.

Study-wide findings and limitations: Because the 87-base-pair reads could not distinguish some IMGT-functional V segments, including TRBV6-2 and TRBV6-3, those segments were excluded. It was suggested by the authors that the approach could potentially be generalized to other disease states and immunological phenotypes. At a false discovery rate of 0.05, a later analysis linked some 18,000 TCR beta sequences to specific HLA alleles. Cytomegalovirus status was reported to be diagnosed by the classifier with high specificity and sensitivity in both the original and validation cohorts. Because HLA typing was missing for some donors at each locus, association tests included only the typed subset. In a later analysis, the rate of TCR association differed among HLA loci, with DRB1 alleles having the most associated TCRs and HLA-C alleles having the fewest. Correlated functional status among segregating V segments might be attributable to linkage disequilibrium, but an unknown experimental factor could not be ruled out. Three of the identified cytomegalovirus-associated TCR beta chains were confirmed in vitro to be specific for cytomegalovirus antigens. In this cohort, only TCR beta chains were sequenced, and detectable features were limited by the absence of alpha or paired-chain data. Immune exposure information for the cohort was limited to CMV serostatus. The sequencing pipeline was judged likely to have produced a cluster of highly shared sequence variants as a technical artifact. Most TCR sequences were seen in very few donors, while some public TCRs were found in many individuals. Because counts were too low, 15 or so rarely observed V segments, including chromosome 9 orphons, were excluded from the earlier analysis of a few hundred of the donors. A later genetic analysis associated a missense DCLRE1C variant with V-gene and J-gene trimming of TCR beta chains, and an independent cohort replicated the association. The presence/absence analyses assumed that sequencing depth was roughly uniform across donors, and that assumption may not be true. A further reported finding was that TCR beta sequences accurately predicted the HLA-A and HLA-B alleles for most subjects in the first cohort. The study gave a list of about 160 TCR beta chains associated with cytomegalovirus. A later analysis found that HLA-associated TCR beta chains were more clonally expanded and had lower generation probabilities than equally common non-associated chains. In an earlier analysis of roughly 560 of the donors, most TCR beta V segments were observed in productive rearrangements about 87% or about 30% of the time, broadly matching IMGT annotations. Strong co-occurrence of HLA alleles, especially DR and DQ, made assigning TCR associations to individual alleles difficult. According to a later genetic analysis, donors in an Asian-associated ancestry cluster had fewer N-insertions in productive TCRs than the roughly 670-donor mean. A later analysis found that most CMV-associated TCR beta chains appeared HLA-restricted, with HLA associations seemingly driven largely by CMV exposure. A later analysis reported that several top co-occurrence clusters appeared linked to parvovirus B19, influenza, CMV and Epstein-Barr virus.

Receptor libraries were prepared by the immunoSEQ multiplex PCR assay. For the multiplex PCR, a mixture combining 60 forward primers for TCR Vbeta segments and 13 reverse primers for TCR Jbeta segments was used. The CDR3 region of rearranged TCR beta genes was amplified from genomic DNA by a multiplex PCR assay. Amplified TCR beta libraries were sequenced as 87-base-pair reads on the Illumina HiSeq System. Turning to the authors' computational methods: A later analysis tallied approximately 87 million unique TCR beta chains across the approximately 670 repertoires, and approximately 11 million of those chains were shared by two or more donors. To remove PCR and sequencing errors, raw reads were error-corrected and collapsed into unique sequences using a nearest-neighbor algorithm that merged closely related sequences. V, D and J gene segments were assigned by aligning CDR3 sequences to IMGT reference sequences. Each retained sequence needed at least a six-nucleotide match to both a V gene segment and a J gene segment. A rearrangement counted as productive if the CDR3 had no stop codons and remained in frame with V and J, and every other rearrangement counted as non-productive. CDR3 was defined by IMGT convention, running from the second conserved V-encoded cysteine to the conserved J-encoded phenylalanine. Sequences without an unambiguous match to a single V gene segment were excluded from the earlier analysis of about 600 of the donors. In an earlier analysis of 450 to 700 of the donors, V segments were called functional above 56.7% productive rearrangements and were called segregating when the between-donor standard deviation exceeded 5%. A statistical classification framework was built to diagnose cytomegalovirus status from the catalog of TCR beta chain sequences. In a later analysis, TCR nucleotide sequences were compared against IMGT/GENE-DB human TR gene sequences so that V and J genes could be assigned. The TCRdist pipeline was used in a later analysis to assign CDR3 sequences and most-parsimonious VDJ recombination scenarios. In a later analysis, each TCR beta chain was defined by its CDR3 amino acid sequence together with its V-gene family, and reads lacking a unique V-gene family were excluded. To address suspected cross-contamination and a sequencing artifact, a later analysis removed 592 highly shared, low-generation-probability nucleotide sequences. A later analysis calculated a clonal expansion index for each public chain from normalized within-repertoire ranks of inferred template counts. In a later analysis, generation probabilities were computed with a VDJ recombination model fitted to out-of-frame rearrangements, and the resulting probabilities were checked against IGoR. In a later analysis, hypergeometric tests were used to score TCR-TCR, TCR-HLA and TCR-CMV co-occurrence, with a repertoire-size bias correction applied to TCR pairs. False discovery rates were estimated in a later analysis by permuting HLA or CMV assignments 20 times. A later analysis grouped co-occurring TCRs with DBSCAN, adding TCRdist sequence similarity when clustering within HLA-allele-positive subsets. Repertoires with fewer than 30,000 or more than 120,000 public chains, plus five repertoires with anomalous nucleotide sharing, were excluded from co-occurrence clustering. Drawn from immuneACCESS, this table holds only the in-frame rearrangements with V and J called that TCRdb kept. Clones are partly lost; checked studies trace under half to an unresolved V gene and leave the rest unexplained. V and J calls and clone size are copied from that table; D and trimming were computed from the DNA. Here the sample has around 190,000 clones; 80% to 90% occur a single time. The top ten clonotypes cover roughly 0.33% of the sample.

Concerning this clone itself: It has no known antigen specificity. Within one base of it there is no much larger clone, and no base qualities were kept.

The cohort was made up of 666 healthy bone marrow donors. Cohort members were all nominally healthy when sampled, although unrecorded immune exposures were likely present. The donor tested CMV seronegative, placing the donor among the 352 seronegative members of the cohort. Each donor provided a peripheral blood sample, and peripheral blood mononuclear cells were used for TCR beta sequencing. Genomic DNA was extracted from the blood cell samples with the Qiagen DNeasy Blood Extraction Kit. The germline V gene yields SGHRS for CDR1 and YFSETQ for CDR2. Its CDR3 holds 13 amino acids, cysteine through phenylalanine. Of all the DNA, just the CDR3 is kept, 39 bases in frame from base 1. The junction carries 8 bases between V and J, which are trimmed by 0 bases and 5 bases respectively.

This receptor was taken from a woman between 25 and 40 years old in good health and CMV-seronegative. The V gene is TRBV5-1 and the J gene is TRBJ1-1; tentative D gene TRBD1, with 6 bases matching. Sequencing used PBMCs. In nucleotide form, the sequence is TGCGCCAGCAGCTTGGGGACAGCAACTGAAGCTTTCTTT. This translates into CASSLGTATEAFF.